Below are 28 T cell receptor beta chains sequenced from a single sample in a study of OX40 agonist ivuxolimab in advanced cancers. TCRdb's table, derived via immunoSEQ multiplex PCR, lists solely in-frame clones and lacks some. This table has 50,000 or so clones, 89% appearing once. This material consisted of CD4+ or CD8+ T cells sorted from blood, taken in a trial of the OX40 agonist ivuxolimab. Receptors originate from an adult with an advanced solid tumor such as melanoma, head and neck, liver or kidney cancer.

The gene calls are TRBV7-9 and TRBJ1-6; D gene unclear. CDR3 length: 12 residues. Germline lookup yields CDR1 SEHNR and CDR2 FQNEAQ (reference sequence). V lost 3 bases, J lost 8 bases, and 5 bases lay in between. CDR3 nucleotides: TGTGCCAGCAGCTTTGGGGATTCACCCCTCCACTTT. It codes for CASSFGDSPLHF. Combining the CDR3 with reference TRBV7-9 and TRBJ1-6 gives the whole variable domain DTGVSQNPRHKITKRGQNVTFRCDPISEHNRLYWYRQTLGQGPEFLTYFQNEAQLEKSRLLSDRFSAERPKGSFSTLEIQRTEQGDSAMYLCASSFGDSPLHFGNGTRLTVT.

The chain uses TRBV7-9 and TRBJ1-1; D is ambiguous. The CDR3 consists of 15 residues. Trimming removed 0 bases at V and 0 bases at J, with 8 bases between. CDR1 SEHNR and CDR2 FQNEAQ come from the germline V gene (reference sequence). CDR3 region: CASSLAWEMNTEAFF. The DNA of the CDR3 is TGTGCCAGCAGCTTAGCCTGGGAGATGAACACTGAAGCTTTCTTT. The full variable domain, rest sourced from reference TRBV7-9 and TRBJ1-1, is DTGVSQNPRHKITKRGQNVTFRCDPISEHNRLYWYRQTLGQGPEFLTYFQNEAQLEKSRLLSDRFSAERPKGSFSTLEIQRTEQGDSAMYLCASSLAWEMNTEAFFGQGTRLTVV.

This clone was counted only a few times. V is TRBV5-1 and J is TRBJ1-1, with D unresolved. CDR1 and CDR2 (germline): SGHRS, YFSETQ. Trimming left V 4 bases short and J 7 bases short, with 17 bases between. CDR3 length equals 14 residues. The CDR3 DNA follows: TGCGCCAGCAGCCTTCACGGATCCGGGGTTGAAGCTTTCTTT. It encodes CASSLHGSGVEAFF.

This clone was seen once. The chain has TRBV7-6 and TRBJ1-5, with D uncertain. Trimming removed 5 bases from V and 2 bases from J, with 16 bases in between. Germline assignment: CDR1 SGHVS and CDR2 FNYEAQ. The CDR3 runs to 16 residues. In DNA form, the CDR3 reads TGTGCCAGCAGCCCCTCCCCCTATGCGGGCAATCAGCCCCAGCATTTT. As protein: CASSPSPYAGNQPQHF.

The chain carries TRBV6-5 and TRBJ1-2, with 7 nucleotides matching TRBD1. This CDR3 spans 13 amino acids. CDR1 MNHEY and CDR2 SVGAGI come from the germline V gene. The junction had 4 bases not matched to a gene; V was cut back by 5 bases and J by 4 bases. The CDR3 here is CASSERDSYGYTF. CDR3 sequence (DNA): TGTGCCAGCAGTGAAAGGGACAGCTATGGCTACACCTTC.

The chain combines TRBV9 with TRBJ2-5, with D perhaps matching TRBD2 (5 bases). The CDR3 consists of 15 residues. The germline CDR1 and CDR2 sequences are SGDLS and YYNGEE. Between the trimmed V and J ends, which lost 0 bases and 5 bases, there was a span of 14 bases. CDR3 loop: CASSVDPGGWETQYF. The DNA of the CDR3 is TGTGCCAGCAGCGTAGACCCTGGAGGATGGGAGACCCAGTACTTC. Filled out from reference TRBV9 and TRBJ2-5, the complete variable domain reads DSGVTQTPKHLITATGQRVTLRCSPRSGDLSVYWYQQSLDQGLQFLIQYYNGEERAKGNILERFSAQQFPDLHSELNLSSLELGDSALYFCASSVDPGGWETQYFGPGTRLLVL.

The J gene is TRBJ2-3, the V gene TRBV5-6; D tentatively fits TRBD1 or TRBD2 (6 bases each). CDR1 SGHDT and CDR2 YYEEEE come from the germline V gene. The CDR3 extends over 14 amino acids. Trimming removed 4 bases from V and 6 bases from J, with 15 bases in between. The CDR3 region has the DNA TGTGCCAGCAGCCTTTACTGGGGGGCGGATACGCAGTATTTT. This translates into CASSLYWGADTQYF.

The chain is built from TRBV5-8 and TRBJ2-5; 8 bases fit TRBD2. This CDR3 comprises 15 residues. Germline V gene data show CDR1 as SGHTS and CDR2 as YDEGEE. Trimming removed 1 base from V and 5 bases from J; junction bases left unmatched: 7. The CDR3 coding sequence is TGTGCCAGCAGCTTGTTCGGGAGGGGGAAGGAGACCCAGTACTTC. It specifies CASSLFGRGKETQYF.

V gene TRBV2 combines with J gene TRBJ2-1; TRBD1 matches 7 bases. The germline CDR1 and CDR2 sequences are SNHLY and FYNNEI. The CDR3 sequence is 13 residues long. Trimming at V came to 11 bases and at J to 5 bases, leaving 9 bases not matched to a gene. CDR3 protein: CAGDTGTDNEQFF. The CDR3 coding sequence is TGTGCCGGGGATACCGGGACAGACAATGAGCAGTTCTTC.

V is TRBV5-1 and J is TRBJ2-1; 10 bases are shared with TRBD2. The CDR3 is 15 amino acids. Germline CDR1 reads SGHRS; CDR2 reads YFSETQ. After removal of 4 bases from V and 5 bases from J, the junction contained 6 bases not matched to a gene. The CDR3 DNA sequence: TGCGCCAGCAGCCTAGGACTAGCGGCAGACAATGAGCAGTTCTTC. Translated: CASSLGLAADNEQFF.

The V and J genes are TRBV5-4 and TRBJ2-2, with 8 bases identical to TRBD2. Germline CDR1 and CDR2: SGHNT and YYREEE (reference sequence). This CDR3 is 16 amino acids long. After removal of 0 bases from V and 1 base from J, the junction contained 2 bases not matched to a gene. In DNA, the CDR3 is TGTGCCAGCAGCTTGGGGCTAGCGGGGAACACCGGGGAGCTGTTTTTT. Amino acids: CASSLGLAGNTGELFF.

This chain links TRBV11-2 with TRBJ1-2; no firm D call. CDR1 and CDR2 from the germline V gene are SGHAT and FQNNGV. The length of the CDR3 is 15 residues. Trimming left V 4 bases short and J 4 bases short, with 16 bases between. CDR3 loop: CASSSKGPPPYGYTF. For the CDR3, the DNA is TGTGCCAGCAGCTCAAAAGGGCCCCCGCCCTATGGCTACACCTTC.

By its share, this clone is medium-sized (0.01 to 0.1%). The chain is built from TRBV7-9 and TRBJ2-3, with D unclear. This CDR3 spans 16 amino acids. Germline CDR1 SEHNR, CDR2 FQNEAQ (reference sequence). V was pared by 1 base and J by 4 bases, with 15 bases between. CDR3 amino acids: CASSLVGKLSADTQYF. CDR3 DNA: TGTGCCAGCAGCTTAGTCGGAAAACTCTCGGCAGATACGCAGTATTTT. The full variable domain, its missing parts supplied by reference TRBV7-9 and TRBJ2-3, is DTGVSQNPRHKITKRGQNVTFRCDPISEHNRLYWYRQTLGQGPEFLTYFQNEAQLEKSRLLSDRFSAERPKGSFSTLEIQRTEQGDSAMYLCASSLVGKLSADTQYFGPGTRLTVL.

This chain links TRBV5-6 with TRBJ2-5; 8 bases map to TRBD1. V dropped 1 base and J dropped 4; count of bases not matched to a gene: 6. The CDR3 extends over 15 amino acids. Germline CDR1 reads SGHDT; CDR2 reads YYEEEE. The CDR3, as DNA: TGTGCCAGCAGCTTGTTCGACAGGGGAAGAGAGACCCAGTACTTC. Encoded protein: CASSLFDRGRETQYF. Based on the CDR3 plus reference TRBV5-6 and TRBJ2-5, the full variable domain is DAGVTQSPTHLIKTRGQQVTLRCSPKSGHDTVSWYQQALGQGPQFIFQYYEEEERQRGNFPDRFSGHQFPNYSSELNVNALLLGDSALYLCASSLFDRGRETQYFGPGTRLLVL.

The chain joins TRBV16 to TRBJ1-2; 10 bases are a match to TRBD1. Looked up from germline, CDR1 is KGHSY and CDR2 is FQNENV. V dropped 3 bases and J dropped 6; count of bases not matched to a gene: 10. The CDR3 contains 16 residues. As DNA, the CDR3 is TGTGCCAGCAGCCATCCCCCGGGACAGGGGAATGATGGCTACACCTTC. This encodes CASSHPPGQGNDGYTF.

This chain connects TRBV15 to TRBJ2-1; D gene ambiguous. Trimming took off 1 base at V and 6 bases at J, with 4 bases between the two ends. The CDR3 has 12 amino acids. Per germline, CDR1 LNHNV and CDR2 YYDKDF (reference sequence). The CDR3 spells CATSRALNEQFF. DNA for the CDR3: TGTGCCACCAGCAGAGCTCTCAATGAGCAGTTCTTC.

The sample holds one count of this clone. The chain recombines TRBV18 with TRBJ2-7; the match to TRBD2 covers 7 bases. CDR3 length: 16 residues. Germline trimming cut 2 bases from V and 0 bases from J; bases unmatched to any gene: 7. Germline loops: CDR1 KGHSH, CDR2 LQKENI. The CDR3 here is CASSPEGRVSSYEQYV. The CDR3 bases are TGTGCCAGCTCACCAGAGGGGAGGGTGAGCTCCTACGAGCAGTACGTC.

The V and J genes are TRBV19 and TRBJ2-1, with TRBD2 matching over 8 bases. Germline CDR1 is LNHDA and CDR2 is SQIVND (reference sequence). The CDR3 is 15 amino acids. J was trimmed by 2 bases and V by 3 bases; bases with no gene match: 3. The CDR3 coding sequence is TGTGCCAGTAGTATCGGGGGGGGAACCTACAATGAGCAGTTCTTC. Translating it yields CASSIGGGTYNEQFF.

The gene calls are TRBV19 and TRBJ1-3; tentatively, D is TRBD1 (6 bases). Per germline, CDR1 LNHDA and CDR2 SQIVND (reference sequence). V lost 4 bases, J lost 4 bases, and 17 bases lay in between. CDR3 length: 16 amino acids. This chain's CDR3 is CASSTQGPGTGNTIYF. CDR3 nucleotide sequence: TGTGCCAGTAGTACCCAGGGGCCGGGTACGGGAAACACCATATATTTT. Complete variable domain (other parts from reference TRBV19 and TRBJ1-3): DGGITQSPKYLFRKEGQNVTLSCEQNLNHDAMYWYRQDPGQGLRLIYYSQIVNDFQKGDIAEGYSVSREKKESFPLTVTSAQKNPTAFYLCASSTQGPGTGNTIYFGEGSWLTVV.

CDR3 residues: CASSVGDRQDRGPAGGYTF. CDR3 bases: TGTGCCAGCAGCGTAGGGGACCGGCAGGACAGGGGGCCGGCTGGTGGCTACACCTTC. The chain joins TRBV9 to TRBJ1-2; 11 bases are a match to TRBD1. The CDR3 runs to 19 residues. Germline assignment: CDR1 SGDLS and CDR2 YYNGEE. V was pared by 0 bases and J by 7 bases, with 17 bases of the junction left unmatched.

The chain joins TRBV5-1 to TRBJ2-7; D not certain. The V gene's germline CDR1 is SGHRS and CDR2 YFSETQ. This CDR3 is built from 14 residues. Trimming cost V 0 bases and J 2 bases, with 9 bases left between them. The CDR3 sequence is CASSLGVGAYEQYV. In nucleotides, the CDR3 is TGCGCCAGCAGCTTGGGTGTAGGAGCCTACGAGCAGTACGTC.

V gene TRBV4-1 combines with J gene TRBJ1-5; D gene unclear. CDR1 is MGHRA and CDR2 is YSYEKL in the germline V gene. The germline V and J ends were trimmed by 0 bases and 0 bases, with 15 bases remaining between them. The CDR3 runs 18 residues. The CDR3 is CASSQETFQYDSNQPQHF. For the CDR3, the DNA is TGCGCCAGCAGCCAAGAGACCTTCCAATACGATAGCAATCAGCCCCAGCATTTT.

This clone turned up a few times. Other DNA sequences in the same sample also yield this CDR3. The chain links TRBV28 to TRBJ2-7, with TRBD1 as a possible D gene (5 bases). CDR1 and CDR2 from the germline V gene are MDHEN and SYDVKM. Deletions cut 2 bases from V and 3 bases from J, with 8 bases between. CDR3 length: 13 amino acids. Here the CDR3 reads CASSLDRFYEQYF. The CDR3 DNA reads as TGTGCCAGCAGTTTAGACAGATTCTACGAGCAGTACTTC. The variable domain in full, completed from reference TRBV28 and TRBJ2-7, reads DVKVTQSSRYLVKRTGEKVFLECVQDMDHENMFWYRQDPGLGLRLIYFSYDVKMKEKGDIPEGYSVSREKKERFSLILESASTNQTSMYLCASSLDRFYEQYFGPGTRLTVT.

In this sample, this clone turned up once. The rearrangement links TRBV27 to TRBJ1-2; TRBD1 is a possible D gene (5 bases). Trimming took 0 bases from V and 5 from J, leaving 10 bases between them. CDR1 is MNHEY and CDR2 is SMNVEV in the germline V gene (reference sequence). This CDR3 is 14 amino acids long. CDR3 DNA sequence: TGTGCCAGCAGTTTATCCCCAACAGGTTATGGCTACACCTTC. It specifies CASSLSPTGYGYTF.

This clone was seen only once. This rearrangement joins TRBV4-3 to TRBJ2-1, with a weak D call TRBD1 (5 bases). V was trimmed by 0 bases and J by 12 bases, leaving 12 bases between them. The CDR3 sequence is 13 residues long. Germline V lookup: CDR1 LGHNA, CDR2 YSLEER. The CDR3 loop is CASSQDHTGVQFF. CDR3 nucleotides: TGCGCCAGCAGCCAAGATCACACAGGTGTGCAGTTCTTC.

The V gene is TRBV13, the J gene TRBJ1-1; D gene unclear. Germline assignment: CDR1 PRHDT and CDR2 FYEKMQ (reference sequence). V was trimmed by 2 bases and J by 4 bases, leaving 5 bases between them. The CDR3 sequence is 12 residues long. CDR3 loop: CASSLLLTEAFF. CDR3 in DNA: TGTGCCAGCAGCTTATTACTCACTGAAGCTTTCTTT. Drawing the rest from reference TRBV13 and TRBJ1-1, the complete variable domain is AAGVIQSPRHLIKEKRETATLKCYPIPRHDTVYWYQQGPGQDPQFLISFYEKMQSDKGSIPDRFSAQQFSDYHSELNMSSLELGDSALYFCASSLLLTEAFFGQGTRLTVV.

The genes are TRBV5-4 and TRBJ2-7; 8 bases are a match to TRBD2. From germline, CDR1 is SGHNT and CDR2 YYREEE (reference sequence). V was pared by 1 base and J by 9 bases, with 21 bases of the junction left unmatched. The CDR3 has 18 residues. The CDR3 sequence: CASSLPGLAGPTGGGQYF. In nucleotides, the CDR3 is TGTGCCAGCAGCTTGCCTGGGCTAGCGGGTCCTACCGGGGGGGGGCAGTACTTC.

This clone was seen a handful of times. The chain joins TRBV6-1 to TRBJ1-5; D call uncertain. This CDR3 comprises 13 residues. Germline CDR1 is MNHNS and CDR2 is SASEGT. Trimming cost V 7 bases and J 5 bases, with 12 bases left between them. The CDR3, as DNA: TGTGCCAGCACCGAATCGGGATATCAGCCCCAGCATTTT. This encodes CASTESGYQPQHF.